A few counts support the clone carrying this T cell receptor beta chain. Using a J-beta primer mix together with a sample-barcoded 5' primer, a second PCR was run for roughly 7 to 11 cycles. TCRdb reprocessed the 5' RACE reads via MiXCR and lists one record per CDR3 protein. The repertoire consists of about 1,600,000 distinct CDR3 sequences, with approximately 40% occurring once and the leading ten covering roughly 7.9%. The data were taken from a study of blood T cells in healthy people across ages. CDR1 is MDHEN and CDR2 is SYDVKM in the germline V gene. The CDR3 length is 15 residues. This sequence originates from a woman between 18 and 29 years old in good health. V is TRBV28 and J is TRBJ2-4; D remains ambiguous. The DNA end is more similar to TRBJ2-5, so the J call may be wrong. Source material: blood. DNA of the CDR3: TGTGCCAGCAGTTTACAGGAAACGTATGTGGAGACCCAGTACTTC. Protein: CASSLQETYVETQYF.